This T cell receptor beta chain comes out of a study of shared clonotypes between healthy human individuals. General study results and limits: Even with large depth, rarefaction showed that sorted-subset sequencing was incomplete.

Assay: immunoSEQ multiplex PCR; the TCRdb copy retains only in-frame clones and omits some. The sample has under 2.5 million clones; 92% are singletons. Notes on this clone: What it binds is not known.

The sequence derives from a man younger than 30 in good health. Some clones in this sample may be carry-over from other donors' samples. Material for sequencing was naive CD4+ T cells from PBMCs. Subset meaning: CD45RA+ positively selected.

The CDR3 sequence: CASSYQNRETRNLYNEQFF. The CDR3 DNA reads as TGTGCCAGCAGCTACCAAAACAGGGAAACACGAAACCTTTACAATGAGCAGTTCTTC. The gene calls are TRBV5-6 and TRBJ2-1, with D possibly matching TRBD1 (6 bases). Germline values: CDR1 SGHDT, CDR2 YYEEEE. Trimming removed 3 bases at V and 4 bases at J, with 26 bases between. This CDR3 is 19 amino acids long.